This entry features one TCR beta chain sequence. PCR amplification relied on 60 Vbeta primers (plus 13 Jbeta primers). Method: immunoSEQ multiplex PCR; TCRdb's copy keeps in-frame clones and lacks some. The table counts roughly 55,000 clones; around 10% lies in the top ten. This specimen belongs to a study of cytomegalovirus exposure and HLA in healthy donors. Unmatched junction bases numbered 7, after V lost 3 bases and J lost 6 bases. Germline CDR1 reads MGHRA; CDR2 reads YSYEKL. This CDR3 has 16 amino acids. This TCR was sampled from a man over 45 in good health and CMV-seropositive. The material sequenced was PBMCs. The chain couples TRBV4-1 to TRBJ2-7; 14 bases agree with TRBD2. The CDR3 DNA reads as TGCGCCAGCAGCCAGGACAGGACTAGCGGGAGGTTCGAGCAGTACTTC. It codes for CASSQDRTSGRFEQYF.